The count of the clone carrying this T cell receptor (beta chain) is one. Its antigen is undetermined. The data originate from a study of T cell responses to AZD1222 COVID-19 vaccine. TCRdb's table, derived via immunoSEQ multiplex PCR, lists solely in-frame clones and lacks some. The sample consists of hundreds of thousands of clones, around 93% of them appearing once. Germline V lookup: CDR1 MDHEN, CDR2 SYDVKM. This CDR3 is 13 amino acids long. V shed 6 bases and J 7 bases; nucleotides not matched to a gene: 7. General observations from the study: Only six or seven AZD1222 recipients tested seropositive at baseline. Regions 160-218 and 743-854 dominated among vaccine-associated CD4 TCRs spanning spike.

The gene calls are TRBV28 and TRBJ2-7, with 9 nucleotides matching TRBD1. The clonotype originates from an adult who received the AZD1222 COVID-19 vaccine. The specimen comprised peripheral blood, sampled 28 days after the second AZD1222 dose. The CDR3 nucleotides are TGTGCCAGCAGGGGCGGGACAGGGAGGGAGCAGTACTTC. Its translation: CASRGGTGREQYF.